This TCR beta chain was sequenced during a study of identical twins (dated by TCRdb to 2016 to 2018). Study-wide context: The study deep-sequenced TCR alpha and beta repertoires from monozygotic twins, unrelated adults of various ages and cord blood to test whether fetal clonotypes persist. Replicate twin experiments were performed at different times using different library preparation protocols to rule out contamination. General findings and caveats noted by the study authors: Fewer insertions were carried by abundant cord blood beta clonotypes, a similar but weaker trend appeared in young adult naive repertoires, and no such trend appeared in memory repertoires. Out-of-frame TCR alpha sharing in monozygotic twins was systematically underestimated by recombination models, whereas sharing between unrelated individuals was in agreement with the recombination models. Because the same donors could not be followed over many years, the conclusions depended on cross-sectional statistical analysis. Compared with coincidental sharing between unrelated individuals, an excess of low generation-probability sequences was observed among out-of-frame TCR alpha sequences shared between twins. Invariant T cells such as MAIT and iNKT could partly confound zero-insertion analyses, although diverse VJ usage argued against such confounding for most clonotypes. A weaker excess of twin sharing was found in beta out-of-frame sequences because the signal-to-noise ratio was lowered by fewer shared sequences.

Ends trimmed: V by 6 bases, J by 8 bases; bases unmatched to a gene: 20. The CDR3 has 17 amino acids, counting the end cysteine and phenylalanine. The read is trimmed to its CDR3 DNA, 51 bases read in frame from base 1. CDR1 and CDR2 (SGHRS, YFSETQ) derive from the germline V gene. Notes on this clonotype: The clone's antigen remains unknown. No per-base quality is available; no much larger clone lies one base away.

To prepare the library, 5' RACE was applied. The sequencer listed for this sample is Illumina HiSeq 2000. Template switching introduced a universal primer binding site; the final cDNA contained a unique molecular identifier, enabling accurate counting of TCR cDNA molecules. Specific primers in the conserved constant-segment region were used to synthesize first-strand cDNA for TCR alpha and beta chains. Each cDNA library was double barcoded, with a SMART-Mk sample barcode plus Illumina barcodes, to control for contamination. TruSeq adapter sequences, together with Illumina sample barcodes, were added in two successive PCR steps. The TCR alpha and beta cDNA libraries were sequenced on the Illumina HiSeq platform using custom primers. Under the source paper's analysis protocol: MiGEC processed the raw reads to extract unique molecular identifiers, while MiXCR was used to determine the CDR3 positions. Recombination models were inferred per individual with the repgenHMM and IGoR tools using an EM algorithm. Shared clonotype analysis was performed with the tcR package in R, normalizing sharing by the product of cloneset sizes. To study raw recombination free of thymic and clonal selection effects, out-of-frame nonproductive sequences were analyzed. TCRdb cleaned the public reads at Q25 with fastp, built clones with MiXCR and kept in-frame beta chains. Rows merge per CDR3 protein into single entries with the most common DNA and genes. These V and J calls derive from TCRdb rather than the authors' analysis. The sample table contains approximately 700,000 distinct CDR3 sequences; only one count was recorded for roughly 18% of them. The ten largest clones add up to around 13% of the sample.

Every donor in the study was a healthy Caucasian. The twin cohort comprised three pairs of female monozygotic twins, all aged about 18 to 30 years. Peripheral blood mononuclear cells were used as the source from which RNA for TCR libraries was isolated. The same data also contributed to another study, on T cells expressing NK-cell markers. As described in the second report: About eight donors provided sorted CD3+CD56+NKG2C+, CD3+CD56+NKG2C- and CD3+CD56-NKG2C+ T-cell subsets, whose TCR beta-chain repertoires were profiled. Of the eight sequenced donors, seven were found to be HCMV-seropositive and one was found to be HCMV-seronegative. To restrict sorting to alphabetaTCR-expressing T cells, an anti-gammadeltaTCR antibody was added in several experiments. For several donors, the dominant CD3+CD56+NKG2C+ clonotypes were among the top 10 CD8+ clonotypes and accounted for about 1.0-7.5% of CD8+ T cells. Those dominant clonotypes were again the most abundant among CD3+CD56-NKG2C+ cells in a handful of donors, at roughly 25-65%. Whether the expanded NKG2C-expressing T cell clones were specific for HCMV antigens was left unclear. The eight sequenced donors were randomly selected healthy volunteers, three men and five women. HCMV-specific IgG was detected in serum with a commercial ELISA kit to determine HCMV serostatus. For about six donors, bulk peripheral blood T-cell repertoires were additionally sequenced from unsorted PBMC. MIGEC was used to demultiplex reads and group reads by UMI, and MiTCR was used to assemble and quantify clonotypes. To exclude erroneous sequences, only TCR cDNA sequences supported by at least two reads were retained. Downstream repertoire analysis used the tcR package, and clonotypes were matched across fractions by CDR3 nucleotide sequence plus V segment. VDJmatch was used to annotate antigen specificity against VDJdb, with one amino acid substitution allowed in CDR3.

This clonotype originated in a woman between 18 and 30 years old in good health. The source material was PBMCs. The rearranged segments are TRBV5-1 and TRBJ2-1, with 7 junctional bases fitting TRBD2. The CDR3 has the sequence CASTSGSGTPGGYEQFF. Here is the DNA: TGCGCCAGCACCAGTGGCTCCGGGACCCCGGGAGGCTATGAGCAGTTCTTC.